These 22 T cell receptor beta chains were sequenced from one sample in a study of low-dose radiotherapy and immunotherapy resistance in tumors. The sample's time point: after trial treatment. Regarding treatment: LDRT plus nivolumab, ipilimumab, low-dose cyclophosphamide and aspirin (RACIN trial). Primers targeting TRAV and TRBV primed first-strand cDNA, covering alpha and beta chains. PCR amplification of the TCRs was performed with Phusion for 20 PCR cycles, and it relied on a constant-region primer together with a V-primer adapter. TCRdb re-called the reads with MiXCR, one entry per CDR3 protein. The data contain about 39,000 distinct CDR3 sequences, less than 25% of them singletons. Here the sequenced sample was PBMCs, taken after low-dose radiotherapy plus immunotherapy. All receptors come from a female donor with ovarian cancer.

In this sample, this clonotype turned up a few times. With only one base between it and a far larger clone, this is likely a read error. The chain links TRBV12-3 or TRBV12-4 to TRBJ2-7; 9 bases are shared with TRBD2. Germline trimming cut 7 bases from V and 7 bases from J; bases unmatched to any gene: 14. This CDR3 has 15 residues. The CDR3 bases are TGTGCCAGCACCCTCACAAGCGGGGGGTTCAATGAGCAGTACTTC. Translated: CASTLTSGGFNEQYF.

The table lists this clonotype with many counts. The genes are TRBV11-3 and TRBJ2-7; no firm D call. The CDR3 sequence is 14 residues long. Germline V CDR1 and CDR2: SGHNT, YENEEA. Trimming stripped 5 bases from V and 2 bases from J, with 13 bases between. This chain's CDR3 is CASSLTDGPYEQYF. The CDR3 nucleotides read TGTGCCAGCAGCCTAACGGACGGCCCCTACGAGCAGTACTTC.

The sample holds many counts of this clonotype. This chain joins TRBV6-2 or TRBV6-3 and TRBJ1-4; 7 bases line up with TRBD1. The CDR3 spans 12 residues. Germline V gene sequence: CDR1 MNHEY, CDR2 SVGEGT. Unmatched junction bases numbered 5, after V lost 8 bases and J lost 8 bases. In DNA form, the CDR3 reads TGTGCCAGCCGGACAGGTGCAGAAAAACTGTTTTTT. Protein: CASRTGAEKLFF.

In its sample, this clonotype was seen a few times. The rearrangement joins TRBV7-8 to TRBJ2-7; a possible D gene is TRBD1 (5 bases). Germline V CDR1 and CDR2: SGHVS, FQNEAQ. Trimming shortened V by 6 bases and J by 0 bases, and 18 bases separated the two germline ends. The CDR3 spans 16 residues. The CDR3: CASRPESLRASYEQYF. The DNA for the CDR3 is TGTGCCAGCAGACCAGAAAGCCTCAGGGCCTCCTACGAGCAGTACTTC.

This clonotype is classed as medium-sized. V is TRBV28 and J is TRBJ1-2; no clear D gene. Per germline, CDR1 MDHEN and CDR2 SYDVKM. Trimming stripped 3 bases from V and 6 bases from J, with 5 bases between. The CDR3 is 11 amino acids. CDR3 residues: CASSLWDGYTF. The CDR3, as DNA: TGTGCCAGCAGTTTGTGGGATGGCTACACCTTC.

At least ten counts were recorded for this clonotype. The genes are TRBV6-2 or TRBV6-3 and TRBJ1-1, with 7 nucleotides matching TRBD1. Trimming took 5 bases from V and 6 from J; bases not matched to a gene: 3. Germline V gene lookup returns CDR1 MNHEY and CDR2 SVGEGT. CDR3 length: 12 amino acids. The CDR3 bases are TGTGCCAGCAGTCGGACAGGTGCTGAAGCTTTCTTT. This encodes CASSRTGAEAFF.

This clonotype showed up many times. This rearrangement joins TRBV5-1 to TRBJ2-1; D is unresolved. CDR3 length equals 13 residues. Between the trimmed V and J ends, which lost 2 bases and 5 bases, there was a span of 8 bases. The V gene's germline CDR1 is SGHRS and CDR2 YFSETQ. The CDR3 is CASSFYQHNEQFF. As DNA, the CDR3 is TGCGCCAGCAGCTTCTATCAGCACAATGAGCAGTTCTTC.

At least ten counts were recorded for this clonotype. The chain uses TRBV4-2 and TRBJ2-1; TRBD2 is a possible D gene (5 bases). This CDR3 has 16 amino acids. CDR1 and CDR2 from the germline V gene are LGHNA and YNFKEQ. Trimming pared 0 bases from V and 7 bases from J, leaving 16 bases between. The CDR3 is CASSQERTARRNEQFF. The CDR3 DNA reads TGTGCCAGCAGCCAAGAAAGGACTGCCCGGCGGAATGAGCAGTTCTTC.

Remarks on this clonotype: At one of its ends the junction is not consistent with the germline gene, which may arise from a read error. V is TRBV28 and J is TRBJ1-2; D call uncertain. CDR1 and CDR2 from the germline V gene are MDHEN and SYDVKM. The length of the CDR3 is 14 residues. Here the CDR3 reads CAGSLGRTLTGYTF. The DNA for the CDR3 is TGTGCCGGCAGTTTGGGGAGAACGCTGACCGGCTACACCTTC.

This clonotype was recorded many times. This chain joins TRBV12-3 or TRBV12-4 and TRBJ1-6; D may be TRBD1 (6 bases). V lost 0 bases to trimming and J lost 8 bases, with 11 bases between them. The CDR3 loop spans 15 amino acids. CDR3 region: CASSLARTAYSPLHF. CDR3 sequence (DNA): TGTGCCAGCAGTTTAGCGCGGACAGCGTATTCACCCCTCCACTTT.

This clonotype has a count of ten or more. The rearrangement uses TRBV2 and TRBJ2-7, with no clear D. Germline loops: CDR1 SNHLY, CDR2 FYNNEI. This CDR3 is built from 10 residues. V lost 4 bases, J lost 5 bases, and 3 bases lay in between. The CDR3 is CASSVHEQYF. The CDR3 DNA follows: TGTGCCAGCAGTGTCCACGAGCAGTACTTC. Full variable domain (outside the CDR3, taken from reference TRBV2 and TRBJ2-7): EPEVTQTPSHQVTQMGQEVILRCVPISNHLYFYWYRQILGQKVEFLVSFYNNEISEKSEIFDDQFSVERPDGSNFTLKIRSTKLEDSAMYFCASSVHEQYFGPGTRLTVT.

CDR3 in amino acids: CASRSSGEGETQYF. The CDR3 region has the DNA TGTGCCAGCAGGTCTAGCGGGGAAGGAGAGACCCAGTACTTC. This rearrangement joins TRBV12-3 or TRBV12-4 to TRBJ2-5; 9 bases fit TRBD2. This CDR3 is built from 14 residues. The junction had 6 bases not matched to a gene; V was cut back by 6 bases and J by 4 bases.

This clonotype is medium-sized in the sample. The J gene is TRBJ1-5, the V gene TRBV9, with a tentative D call TRBD1 (6 bases). The CDR3 consists of 15 residues. CDR1 and CDR2 (germline): SGDLS, YYNGEE. V lost 0 bases, J lost 3 bases, and 10 bases lay in between. The CDR3 nucleotides are TGTGCCAGCAGCGTAGAGGGGGGAATCAATCAGCCCCAGCATTTT. Translating it yields CASSVEGGINQPQHF.

This clonotype was seen at least ten times. The chain is built from TRBV7-9 and TRBJ2-7, with 8 bases matching TRBD1. Germline CDR1 reads SEHNR; CDR2 reads FQNEAQ (reference sequence). V lost 5 bases, J lost 2 bases, and 2 bases stayed unmatched. This CDR3 region has 13 residues. The CDR3 nucleotides read TGTGCCAGCAGCCAGGGGGCGGCCTACGAGCAGTACTTC. It specifies CASSQGAAYEQYF.

Within the sample, this clonotype is large. The chain is built from TRBV9 and TRBJ2-2; no clear D gene. Deletions cut 4 bases from V and 6 bases from J, with 10 bases between. The CDR3 length is 13 residues. CDR1 SGDLS and CDR2 YYNGEE come from the germline V gene. CDR3 sequence (DNA): TGTGCCAGCAGCTCGAGAGGCCCCGGGGAGCTGTTTTTT. As protein: CASSSRGPGELFF.

This clonotype was recorded at least ten times. This sequence joins TRBV27 and TRBJ1-6; D uncertain. The V gene's germline CDR1 is MNHEY and CDR2 SMNVEV (reference sequence). The V gene lost 7 bases and the J gene lost 0 bases, with 13 bases spanning the gap. The CDR3 extends over 16 amino acids. DNA of the CDR3: TGTGCCAGCACCCCTGGATCGGGCTCCTATAATTCACCCCTCCACTTT. It is translated as CASTPGSGSYNSPLHF.

In its sample, this clonotype was seen many times. The chain has TRBV3-1 and TRBJ2-1, with D perhaps TRBD2 (6 bases). CDR1 is LGHDT, CDR2 YNNKEL, per germline (reference sequence). The CDR3 length is 15 residues. Trimming removed 4 bases at V and 7 bases at J, with 17 bases between. This chain's CDR3 is CASSPAAGFGNEQFF. The CDR3 DNA reads as TGTGCCAGCAGCCCGGCGGCGGGGTTTGGGAATGAGCAGTTCTTC.

This clonotype appeared many times. The chain recombines TRBV9 with TRBJ1-1; a weak D match, TRBD1 (5 bases). Trimming pared 1 base from V and 4 bases from J, leaving 23 bases between. Looked up from germline, CDR1 is SGDLS and CDR2 is YYNGEE. This CDR3 contains 18 residues. The CDR3 coding sequence is TGTGCCAGCAGCGTATCCATAGTGGGGGGATTGAACCCCACTGAAGCTTTCTTT. Translating it yields CASSVSIVGGLNPTEAFF.

This clonotype was recorded at least ten times. The V and J genes are TRBV12-3 or TRBV12-4 and TRBJ2-6; D may be TRBD2 (6 bases). The CDR3 totals 18 residues. V lost 5 bases and J lost 0, with 17 bases in between. Written as DNA, the CDR3 is TGTGCCAGCAGTCCGCGGTCGGGACTCATCTCTGGGGCCAACGTCCTGACTTTC. It yields the protein CASSPRSGLISGANVLTF.

This clonotype appeared many times. The chain uses TRBV5-4 and TRBJ2-7; D gene ambiguous. Germline V CDR1 and CDR2: SGHNT, YYREEE (reference sequence). The germline V and J ends were trimmed by 4 bases and 0 bases, with 20 bases remaining between them. This CDR3 is 17 amino acids long. CDR3 nucleotides: TGTGCCAGCAGCAGCTCGAAGCCGTTAACAGACTCCTACGAGCAGTACTTC. As protein: CASSSSKPLTDSYEQYF.

This clonotype was found a few times. A far larger clone differs by one base, so this is likely a read error. V usage is TRBV11-1 and J usage is TRBJ2-5, with TRBD2 matching over 9 bases. The CDR3 is 17 residues long. V lost 0 bases to trimming and J lost 11 bases; unmatched junction nucleotides: 16. Per the germline V gene, CDR1 is SGHAT and CDR2 is FQDESV (reference sequence). CDR3 sequence (DNA): TGTGCCAGCAGCTTAGCGTCCCTTGGCGGGGGGGCCGGTGAGCAGTACTTC. Residues: CASSLASLGGGAGEQYF. The full variable domain, completed using reference TRBV11-1 and TRBJ2-5, is EAEVAQSPRYKITEKSQAVAFWCDPISGHATLYWYRQILGQGPELLVQFQDESVVDDSQLPKDRFSAERLKGVDSTLKIQPAELGDSAMYLCASSLASLGGGAGEQYFGPGTRLLVL.

This clonotype was counted ten times or more. This chain joins TRBV27 and TRBJ1-4; no clear D. Germline CDR1 and CDR2: MNHEY and SMNVEV (reference sequence). This CDR3 region has 14 residues. Trimming removed 5 bases from V and 4 bases from J, with 11 bases in between. The CDR3 region has the DNA TGTGCCAGCAGTAAGCTCTCGGGTAATGAAAAACTGTTTTTT. It encodes CASSKLSGNEKLFF. Combining the CDR3 with reference TRBV27 and TRBJ1-4 gives the whole variable domain EAQVTQNPRYLITVTGKKLTVTCSQNMNHEYMSWYRQDPGLGLRQIYYSMNVEVTDKGDVPEGYKVSRKEKRNFPLILESPSPNQTSLYFCASSKLSGNEKLFFGSGTQLSVL.